This T cell receptor (beta chain) was observed in a study of cytomegalovirus exposure and HLA in healthy donors. This CDR3 contains 15 residues. Trimming took off 3 bases at V and 7 bases at J, with 18 bases between the two ends. The germline CDR1 and CDR2 sequences are LNHDA and SQIVND (reference sequence). Samples came from healthy bone marrow donors. PCR amplification relied on 60 Vbeta primers (plus 13 Jbeta primers). Assay: immunoSEQ multiplex PCR; the TCRdb copy retains only in-frame clones and omits some. The sample totals 75,000 to 95,000 clones. The chain has TRBV19 and TRBJ1-1, with D possibly being TRBD1 (6 bases). The sample was PBMCs. This TCR was sampled from a man under 40 in good health and CMV-seronegative. Here the CDR3 DNA reads TGTGCCAGTAGTATCAGGGACATTGGTAGGATTGAAGCTTTCTTT. Encoded protein: CASSIRDIGRIEAFF.